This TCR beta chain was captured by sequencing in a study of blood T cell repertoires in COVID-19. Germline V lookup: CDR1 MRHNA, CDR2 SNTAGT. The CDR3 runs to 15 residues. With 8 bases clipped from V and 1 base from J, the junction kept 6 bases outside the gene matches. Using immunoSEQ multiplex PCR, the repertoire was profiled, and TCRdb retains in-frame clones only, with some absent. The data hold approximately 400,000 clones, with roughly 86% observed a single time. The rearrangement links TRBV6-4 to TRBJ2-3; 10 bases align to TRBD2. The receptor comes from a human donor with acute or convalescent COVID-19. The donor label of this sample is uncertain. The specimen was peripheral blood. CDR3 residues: CASGTGTSGTDTQYF. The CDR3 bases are TGTGCCAGCGGTACCGGGACTAGCGGCACAGATACGCAGTATTTT.